This T cell receptor beta chain derives from a study of control samples from healthy donors and cancer patients. The assay was immunoSEQ multiplex PCR, and TCRdb's table has in-frame clones only and misses some. The table shows about 130,000 clones, with roughly nine tenths occurring only once. V was pared by 4 bases and J by 5 bases, with 16 bases between. The CDR3 sequence is 14 residues long. CDR1 GTSNPN and CDR2 SVGIG come from the germline V gene (reference sequence). Material: PBMCs. This TCR was recovered from a man aged 50-60 years with head and neck cancer. The gene calls are TRBV30 and TRBJ2-3; maybe TRBD1 (5 bases). The CDR3 bases are TGTGCCTGGACGACAGCCTGGATAGGAGATACGCAGTATTTT. Translated, it gives CAWTTAWIGDTQYF.